The entry below gives a single T cell receptor (beta chain) sequence along with its context. No antigen is known for it. The sample comes from a study of blood T cells in healthy people across ages. Broader study findings: Higher diversity and more naive CD4+ cells were features of long-lived donors, compared to aged donors. The study regarded diversity estimates from one million T cells as underestimates.

Alongside a J-beta primer mix, a sample-barcoded 5' primer served in a second PCR lasting roughly 6 to 11 cycles. The yield of each sample was at least 3 million CDR3-containing paired-end reads. TCRdb analysed the 5' RACE reads with MiXCR anew, one entry per CDR3 protein. This table has roughly 860,000 distinct CDR3 sequences, around 62% appearing once. The V segment lost 4 bases and the J segment 5 bases; nucleotides outside the gene matches: 4. The CDR3 loop spans 13 amino acids. CDR1 and CDR2 from the germline V gene are MNHNY and SVGAGI (reference sequence). Material: blood. This receptor was identified in a man aged 25-40 years in good health. The chain links TRBV6-6 to TRBJ1-1; TRBD1 agrees at 7 bases. In nucleotides, the CDR3 is TGTGCCAGCAGTTCTAGACAGGGAACTGAAGCTTTCTTT. Translated, it gives CASSSRQGTEAFF.